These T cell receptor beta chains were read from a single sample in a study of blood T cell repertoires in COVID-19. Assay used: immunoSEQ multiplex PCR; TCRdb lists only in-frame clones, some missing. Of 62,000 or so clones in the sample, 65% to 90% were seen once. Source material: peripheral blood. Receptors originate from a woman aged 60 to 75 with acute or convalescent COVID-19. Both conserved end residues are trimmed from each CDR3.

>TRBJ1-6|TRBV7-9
ASSLAIRENSPLH
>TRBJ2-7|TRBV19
ASSVGQGVKEQY
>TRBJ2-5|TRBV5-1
ASSSGQGTGKETQY
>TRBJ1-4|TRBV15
ATSRDGGAGLNEKLF
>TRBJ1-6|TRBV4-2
ASSQAQTGGGWNSPLH
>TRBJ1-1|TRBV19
ASTTGRGATEAF
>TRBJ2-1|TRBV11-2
ASSPADRSYNEQF
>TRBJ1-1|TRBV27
ASSRTGGGTEAF
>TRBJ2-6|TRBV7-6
ASSLAVRGAAGANVLT
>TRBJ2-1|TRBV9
ASSVAKTSLYNEQF
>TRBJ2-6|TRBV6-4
ASSKLAGATISGANVLT
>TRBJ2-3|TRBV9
ASSLSGRSTDTQY
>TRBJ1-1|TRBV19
ASSSGSGGNTEAF
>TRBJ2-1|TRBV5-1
ASSLGTSGGWSSYNEQF
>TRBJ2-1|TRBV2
ASSPGTSGRAGSEQF
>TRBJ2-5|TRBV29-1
SGGEQETQY
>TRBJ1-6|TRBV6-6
ASRLGQENSPLH
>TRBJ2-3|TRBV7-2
ASSPGTSGNTQY
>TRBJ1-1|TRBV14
ASRQGTGSAF
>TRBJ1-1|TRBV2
ASRTNGAGAEAF
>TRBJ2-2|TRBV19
ASSPVPGELF
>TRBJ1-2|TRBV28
ASSLDLVQGNGYT
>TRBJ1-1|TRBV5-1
ASSLGPGKREAF
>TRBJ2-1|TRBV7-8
ASSTGGRRRSYNEQF
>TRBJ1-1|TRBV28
ASSLTGAKNTEAF
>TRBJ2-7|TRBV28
ASNTQQTYSYEQY
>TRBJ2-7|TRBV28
ASTRTSYSYEQY
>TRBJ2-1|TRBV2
ASSGMAGGYNEQF
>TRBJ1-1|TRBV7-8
ASTYREGLNTEAF
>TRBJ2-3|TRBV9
ASSQGPDQVTDTQY
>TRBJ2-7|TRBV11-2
ASSSGGYEQY
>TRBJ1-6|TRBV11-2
ASTKTGVFNSPLH
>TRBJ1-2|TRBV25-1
ASSGTGGFGYT
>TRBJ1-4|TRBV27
ASSLRGTTNEKLF
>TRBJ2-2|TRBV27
ASSLSRGLFFRELF
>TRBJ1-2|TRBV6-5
ASTDRDRGSYT
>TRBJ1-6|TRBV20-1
SASEVRGNNSPLH
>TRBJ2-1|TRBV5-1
ASSLGGTGAYNEQF
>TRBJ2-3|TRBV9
ASSVAERATDTQY
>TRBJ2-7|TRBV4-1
ASSKTGFDYEQY
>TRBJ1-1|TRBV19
ATFSSRGTFIAEAF
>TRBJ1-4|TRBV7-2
ASQQGPANEKLF
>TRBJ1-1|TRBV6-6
ASSPGQGTTEAF
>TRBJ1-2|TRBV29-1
SVVRGAGYGYT
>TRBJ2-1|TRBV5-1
ASSFGAGQFNEQF
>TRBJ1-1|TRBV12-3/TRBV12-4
ASSGTSNTEAF
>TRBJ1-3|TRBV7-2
ASSYDRGPGNTIY
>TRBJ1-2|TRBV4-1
ASSQEPPPLPGYGYT
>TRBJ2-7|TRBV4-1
ASSQTSGSSYEQY
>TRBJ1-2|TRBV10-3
AISDGGLNYGYT
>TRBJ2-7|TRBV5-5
ASSFVSGYEQY
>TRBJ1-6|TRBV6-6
ASSPRDKINSPLH
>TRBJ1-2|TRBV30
AWSTQGGGYT
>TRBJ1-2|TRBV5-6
ASSPTGLNYGYT